One T cell receptor beta chain is described in this entry. Using immunoSEQ multiplex PCR, the repertoire was profiled, and TCRdb retains in-frame clones only, with some absent. The sample lists about 72,000 clones; roughly 92% were seen once. The data were taken from a study of control samples from healthy donors and cancer patients. V shed 5 bases and J shed 5 bases, with 11 bases lying between them. Looked up from germline, CDR1 is MDHEN and CDR2 is SYDVKM. The CDR3 loop spans 13 amino acids. Input material: blood. This chain connects TRBV28 to TRBJ2-3; weak D call: TRBD2 (5 bases). The source of this sequence is a woman aged 55-69 years in good health. The CDR3 loop reads CASSMGGGDTQYF. Here the CDR3 DNA reads TGTGCCAGCAGTATGGGCGGAGGAGATACGCAGTATTTT.